The 27 T cell receptor beta chains below come from one sample, sequenced in a study of blood T cell repertoires in COVID-19. The method was immunoSEQ multiplex PCR; TCRdb's version includes in-frame clones alone and lacks a portion of them. The sample shows roughly 250,000 clones, more than 85% of them seen only once. Sequencing was performed on PBMCs or T cells enriched from blood (not recorded which). The receptors derive from a woman between 45 and 60 years old who had recovered from COVID-19.

This chain joins TRBV18 and TRBJ2-7, with 7 bases fitting TRBD2. The trim removed 2 bases at V and 0 bases at J, leaving 16 bases unmatched. Looked up from germline, CDR1 is KGHSH and CDR2 is LQKENI. CDR3 length: 19 amino acids. The CDR3 DNA sequence: TGTGCCAGCTCACCAATCGGCGGGAGCTCGGAGGGGAGCTCCTACGAGCAGTACTTC. This sequence encodes CASSPIGGSSEGSSYEQYF.

This chain connects TRBV5-6 to TRBJ1-4, with D perhaps TRBD1 (5 bases). Germline assignment: CDR1 SGHDT and CDR2 YYEEEE. Trimming stripped 1 base from V and 0 bases from J, with 10 bases between. The CDR3 totals 16 residues. The CDR3 region is CASSLLTGTTNEKLFF. Written as DNA, the CDR3 is TGTGCCAGCAGCTTGTTAACAGGCACAACTAATGAAAAACTGTTTTTT.

The V gene is TRBV30, the J gene TRBJ1-1, with D maybe TRBD1 (6 bases). Trimming left V 5 bases short and J 2 bases short, with 18 bases between. The CDR3 is 15 amino acids. Germline assignment: CDR1 GTSNPN and CDR2 SVGIG (reference sequence). The CDR3 spells CAWRDTRISNTEAFF. The CDR3 DNA follows: TGTGCCTGGCGGGACACCAGAATTTCAAACACTGAAGCTTTCTTT.

The gene calls are TRBV7-2 and TRBJ2-7, with D maybe TRBD2 (6 bases). Germline lookup yields CDR1 SGHTA and CDR2 FQGNSA. This CDR3 comprises 17 residues. The V and J ends lost 3 bases and 2 bases respectively, with 20 bases between them. For the CDR3, the DNA is TGTGCCAGCAGCTTGCTCCCCGGCCTAGCGACAACCTACGAGCAGTACTTC. Its translation is CASSLLPGLATTYEQYF. Complete variable domain (other parts from reference TRBV7-2 and TRBJ2-7): GAGVSQSPSNKVTEKGKDVELRCDPISGHTALYWYRQSLGQGLEFLIYFQGNSAPDKSGLPSDRFSAERTGGSVSTLTIQRTQQEDSAVYLCASSLLPGLATTYEQYFGPGTRLTVT.

The rearrangement links TRBV5-4 to TRBJ1-2; TRBD1 matches 7 bases. Trimming removed 4 bases from V and 2 bases from J; junction bases left unmatched: 14. Germline V gene lookup returns CDR1 SGHNT and CDR2 YYREEE (reference sequence). The CDR3 runs 17 residues. CDR3 protein: CASSARTGVQKNYGYTF. DNA for the CDR3: TGTGCCAGCAGCGCACGAACAGGGGTACAAAAGAACTATGGCTACACCTTC.

The chain uses TRBV6-2 or TRBV6-3 and TRBJ1-2, with 12 bases fitting TRBD1. With V trimmed by 5 bases and J by 7 bases, 5 bases remained unmatched. The CDR3 sequence is 14 residues long. Germline loops: CDR1 MNHEY, CDR2 SVGEGT. The CDR3, as DNA: TGTGCCAGCAGTACGGGACAGGGGGCGGTTGGCTACACCTTC. Its translation is CASSTGQGAVGYTF.

For this clone: The CDR3 does not close with the conserved phenylalanine or tryptophan, likely indicating a read error. The DNA is omitted, as the CDR3 cannot be located on it reliably, and the CDR3 follows TCRdb's listing. J is TRBJ2-4 and V is TRBV4-2; TRBD1 is the table's D call and was not checked against the DNA. Termini included, the CDR3 measures 17 amino acids. Germline CDR1 LGHNA, CDR2 YNFKEQ. The CDR3 loop reads CASSQGGQAPLKNIPYL.

V is TRBV7-9 and J is TRBJ2-1; 7 bases align to TRBD2. This CDR3 region has 15 residues. Losses at the gene ends were 3 bases for V and 4 bases for J; bases not matched to a gene: 6. The germline V gene has CDR1 SEHNR and CDR2 FQNEAQ (reference sequence). The CDR3 DNA sequence: TGTGCCAGCAGCTTTCTAGCGGAACCTTACAATGAGCAGTTCTTC. It yields the protein CASSFLAEPYNEQFF.

The chain couples TRBV7-9 to TRBJ1-1, with D perhaps matching TRBD1 (6 bases). Trimming shortened V by 4 bases and J by 1 base, and 7 bases separated the two germline ends. Germline V gene lookup returns CDR1 SEHNR and CDR2 FQNEAQ (reference sequence). This CDR3 region has 13 residues. The CDR3 loop reads CASSSGQNTEAFF. DNA of the CDR3: TGTGCCAGCAGCTCGGGACAGAACACTGAAGCTTTCTTT.

The V and J genes are TRBV6-5 and TRBJ2-5; TRBD2 agrees at 12 bases. The CDR3 runs to 15 residues. The ends lost 5 bases at V and 3 bases at J; junction bases unmatched: 4. Germline CDR1 and CDR2: MNHEY and SVGAGI. In DNA, the CDR3 is TGTGCCAGCAGTAGACTAGCGGGAGTAAAAGAGACCCAGTACTTC. It codes for CASSRLAGVKETQYF.

The V gene is TRBV6-1, the J gene TRBJ1-2, with 7 bases matching TRBD1. CDR1 MNHNS and CDR2 SASEGT come from the germline V gene. This CDR3 comprises 18 residues. V shed 2 bases and J 4 bases; nucleotides not matched to a gene: 16. Here the CDR3 reads CASSESGGTATTVYGYTF. CDR3 in DNA: TGTGCCAGCAGTGAATCCGGCGGGACAGCAACCACGGTCTATGGCTACACCTTC.

CDR3 protein: CASSERVIREKLFF. Written as DNA, the CDR3 is TGTGCCAGCAGTGAGCGGGTAATACGGGAAAAACTGTTTTTT. This chain uses TRBV6-1 with TRBJ1-4; no clear D. The CDR3 length is 14 residues. The germline CDR1 and CDR2 sequences are MNHNS and SASEGT. The V and J ends lost 3 bases and 8 bases respectively, with 13 bases between them.

The CDR3 DNA reads TGTGCCAGCATGCCCCCAGGGGGCTACTATGGCTACACCTTC. Translating gives CASMPPGGYYGYTF. The chain couples TRBV27 to TRBJ1-2; 8 bases line up with TRBD1. The V segment lost 7 bases and the J segment 3 bases; nucleotides outside the gene matches: 7. The CDR3 length is 14 residues. CDR1 MNHEY and CDR2 SMNVEV come from the germline V gene (reference sequence).

The CDR3 sequence is CATRWGGDTDTQYF. For the CDR3, the DNA is TGTGCCACCAGATGGGGGGGAGACACAGATACGCAGTATTTT. The chain carries TRBV10-3 and TRBJ2-3; 7 bases map to TRBD2. The V gene end was trimmed by 10 bases and the J gene end by 2 bases; junction bases not matched to a gene: 9. CDR1 ENHRY and CDR2 SYGVKD come from the germline V gene. The CDR3 extends over 14 amino acids.

V usage is TRBV18 and J usage is TRBJ2-1, with 9 bases that match TRBD2. This CDR3 spans 16 amino acids. The junction had 13 bases not matched to a gene; V was cut back by 4 bases and J by 9 bases. The germline V gene has CDR1 KGHSH and CDR2 LQKENI. DNA for the CDR3: TGTGCCAGCTCACAAATCCAAGCGGGAGGATTGGGTGAGCAGTTCTTC. Amino acids: CASSQIQAGGLGEQFF.

The chain employs TRBV28 and TRBJ2-2; the match to TRBD1 covers 7 bases. Unmatched junction bases numbered 3, after V lost 5 bases and J lost 0 bases. CDR3 length equals 15 residues. Germline CDR1 is MDHEN and CDR2 is SYDVKM. The CDR3 DNA reads as TGTGCCAGCAGTCCCGGGACAGCGAACACCGGGGAGCTGTTTTTT. It specifies CASSPGTANTGELFF.

The chain couples TRBV10-3 to TRBJ2-7, with a possible D match to TRBD2 (6 bases). The V gene's germline CDR1 is ENHRY and CDR2 SYGVKD. V was pared by 2 bases and J by 6 bases, with 23 bases between. The CDR3 totals 17 residues. CDR3: CAISEVTSSFLGGEQYF. CDR3 bases: TGTGCCATCAGTGAGGTAACTAGCTCATTCCTGGGGGGCGAGCAGTACTTC.

This rearrangement joins TRBV21-1 to TRBJ2-7; the table calls TRBD2, which could not be checked here. TRBV21-1 is a pseudogene locus. The CDR3 is 12 residues long. The CDR3, as DNA: TGTGCCAGCAGCACGGGCGGGAACGAGCAGTACTTC. Translating gives CASSTGGNEQYF.

V usage is TRBV28 and J usage is TRBJ1-2; TRBD1 agrees at 9 bases. The junction had 8 bases not matched to a gene; V was cut back by 6 bases and J by 6 bases. Germline V gene lookup returns CDR1 MDHEN and CDR2 SYDVKM. This CDR3 has 14 amino acids. The CDR3 DNA reads TGTGCCAGCAGGGTCGAGGGACAGGGTAATGGCTACACCTTC. This gives the protein CASRVEGQGNGYTF.

The rearrangement links TRBV27 to TRBJ2-1; D is perhaps TRBD2 (5 bases). Germline V CDR1 and CDR2: MNHEY, SMNVEV (reference sequence). CDR3 length: 12 residues. Trimming took off 1 base at V and 14 bases at J, with 12 bases between the two ends. As DNA, the CDR3 is TGTGCCAGCAGTTTATTTACGGGAAAAAAGTTCTTC. Its protein product is CASSLFTGKKFF.

This chain joins TRBV7-9 and TRBJ1-2; 8 nucleotides align to TRBD1. V was clipped by 5 bases and J by 4 bases; unmatched bases: 9. Germline CDR1 and CDR2: SEHNR and FQNEAQ (reference sequence). This CDR3 is 15 amino acids long. DNA of the CDR3: TGTGCCAGCAGCCCCCTGGGGACAGGTTCCTATGGCTACACCTTC. This translates into CASSPLGTGSYGYTF.

The J gene is TRBJ1-3, the V gene TRBV5-5; 10 nucleotides align to TRBD1. The J segment lost 10 bases and the V segment lost 4 bases, leaving 11 bases of the junction unmatched. Germline-derived CDR1 and CDR2 are SGHKS and YYEKEE (reference sequence). CDR3 length: 15 amino acids. CDR3 protein: CASSKGDRGSETIYF. CDR3 DNA: TGTGCCAGCAGCAAAGGGGACAGGGGTAGTGAAACCATATATTTT.

V usage is TRBV19 and J usage is TRBJ1-5; D ambiguous. The CDR3 runs 16 residues. CDR1 and CDR2 (germline): LNHDA, SQIVND (reference sequence). V lost 2 bases and J 5 bases, leaving 16 bases between the germline ends. The CDR3 sequence is CASSILLRERDQPQHF. The CDR3 nucleotides read TGTGCCAGTAGTATATTACTTCGGGAGCGGGATCAGCCCCAGCATTTT.

The chain carries TRBV7-8 and TRBJ1-5; the match to TRBD1 covers 10 bases. The CDR3 covers 21 residues. The V gene end was trimmed by 6 bases and the J gene end by 4 bases; junction bases not matched to a gene: 24. Germline V gene data show CDR1 as SGHVS and CDR2 as FQNEAQ. CDR3 sequence reads: CASSLRPRLPRDRGLNQPQHF. The CDR3 bases are TGTGCCAGCAGTTTACGCCCCCGTTTGCCCCGGGACAGGGGATTAAATCAGCCCCAGCATTTT.

The rearrangement links TRBV4-1 to TRBJ2-5, with 10 positions matching TRBD2. V lost 4 bases to trimming and J lost 4 bases; unmatched junction nucleotides: 12. Germline V gene sequence: CDR1 MGHRA, CDR2 YSYEKL. The CDR3 loop spans 17 amino acids. Here the CDR3 reads CASSPLSSGRVRETQYF. The CDR3, as DNA: TGCGCCAGCAGCCCTCTTTCCAGCGGGAGGGTGAGAGAGACCCAGTACTTC.

Points on this clone: Other DNA sequences in the sample encode the same CDR3. This chain links TRBV5-1 with TRBJ1-4, with a weak D call TRBD1 (6 bases). The V end lost 1 base, the J end lost 8 bases, and 12 bases lay between the germline ends. CDR3 size: 14 residues. Per germline, CDR1 SGHRS and CDR2 YFSETQ. The DNA of the CDR3 is TGCGCCAGCAGCTTGACAGGGCTGGGGGAAAAACTGTTTTTT. Protein sequence: CASSLTGLGEKLFF.

J is TRBJ1-3 and V is TRBV7-9; 7 bases fit TRBD1. V shed 4 bases and J 1 base; nucleotides not matched to a gene: 16. Germline assignment: CDR1 SEHNR and CDR2 FQNEAQ (reference sequence). This CDR3 is 19 amino acids long. CDR3 loop: CASSYRTGQSALSGNTIYF. DNA for the CDR3: TGTGCCAGCAGCTATCGGACAGGACAATCGGCGCTATCTGGAAACACCATATATTTT.